Below, one TCR beta chain is given with its context. During the collection period, no donor immune events like infections were recorded. In germline, CDR1 is SGHAT, CDR2 FQDESV (reference sequence). J was trimmed by 3 bases and V by 10 bases; bases with no gene match: 17. This CDR3 region has 16 residues. Using immunoSEQ multiplex PCR, the repertoire was profiled, and TCRdb retains in-frame clones only, with some absent. The profile shows approximately 80,000 clones, approximately 85% of them singletons. This specimen comes from a study of identifying expanded T cells in peripheral blood. The source is a person between 18 and 75 years old in good health. Input material: blood. J is TRBJ1-2 and V is TRBV11-1; 7 bases align to TRBD1. The DNA of the CDR3 is TGTGCCATGACTTTACTCACGACAGGGCAACACTATGGCTACACCTTC. It is translated as CAMTLLTTGQHYGYTF.